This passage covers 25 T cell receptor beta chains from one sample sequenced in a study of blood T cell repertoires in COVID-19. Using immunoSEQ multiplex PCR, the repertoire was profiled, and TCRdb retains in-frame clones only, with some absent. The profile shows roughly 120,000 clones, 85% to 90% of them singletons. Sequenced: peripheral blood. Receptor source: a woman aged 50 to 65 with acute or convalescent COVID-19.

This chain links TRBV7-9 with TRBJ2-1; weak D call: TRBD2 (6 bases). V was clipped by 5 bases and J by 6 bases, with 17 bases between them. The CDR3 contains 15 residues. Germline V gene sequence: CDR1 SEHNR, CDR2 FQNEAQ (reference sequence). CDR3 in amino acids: CASSRRGQRSNEQFF. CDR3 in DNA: TGTGCCAGCAGCCGGCGGGGTCAACGGAGCAATGAGCAGTTCTTC.

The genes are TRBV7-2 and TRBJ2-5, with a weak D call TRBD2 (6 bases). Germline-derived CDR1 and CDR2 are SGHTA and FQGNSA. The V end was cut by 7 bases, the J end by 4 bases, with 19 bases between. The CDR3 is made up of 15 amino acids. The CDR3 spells CASTPWKGRIETQYF. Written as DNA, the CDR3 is TGTGCCAGCACCCCTTGGAAGGGGAGGATAGAGACCCAGTACTTC.

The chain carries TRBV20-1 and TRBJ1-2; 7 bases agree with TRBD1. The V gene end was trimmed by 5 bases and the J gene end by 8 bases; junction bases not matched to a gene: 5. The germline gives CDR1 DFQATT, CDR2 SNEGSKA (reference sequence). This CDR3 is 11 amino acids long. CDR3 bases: TGCAGTGCTGACAGGGTGGGGGGCTACACCTTC. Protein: CSADRVGGYTF.

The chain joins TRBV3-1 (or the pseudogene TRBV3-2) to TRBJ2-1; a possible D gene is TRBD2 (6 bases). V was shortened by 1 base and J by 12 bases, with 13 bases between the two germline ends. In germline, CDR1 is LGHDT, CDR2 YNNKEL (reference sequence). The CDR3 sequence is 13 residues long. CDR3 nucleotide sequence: TGTGCCAGCAGCCAAGTGGGACTCATTGGGCAGTTCTTC. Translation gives CASSQVGLIGQFF.

The CDR3 coding sequence is TGTGCCAGCAGCCAAGGGACAGGGTCTTATGGCTACACCTTC. It specifies CASSQGTGSYGYTF. The J gene is TRBJ1-2, the V gene TRBV14, with 8 bases lining up with TRBD1. The germline gives CDR1 SGHDN, CDR2 FVKESK. There are 14 residues in the CDR3. V was clipped by 1 base and J by 5 bases; unmatched bases: 3. Based on the CDR3 plus reference TRBV14 and TRBJ1-2, the full variable domain is EAGVTQFPSHSVIEKGQTVTLRCDPISGHDNLYWYRRVMGKEIKFLLHFVKESKQDESGMPNNRFLAERTGGTYSTLKVQPAELEDSGVYFCASSQGTGSYGYTFGSGTRLTVV.

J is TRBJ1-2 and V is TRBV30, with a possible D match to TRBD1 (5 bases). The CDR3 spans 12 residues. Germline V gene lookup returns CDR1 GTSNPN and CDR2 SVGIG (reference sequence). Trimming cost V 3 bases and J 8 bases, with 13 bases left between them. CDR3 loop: CAWSQGPPGYTF. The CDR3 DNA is TGTGCCTGGAGCCAGGGCCCCCCAGGCTACACCTTC.

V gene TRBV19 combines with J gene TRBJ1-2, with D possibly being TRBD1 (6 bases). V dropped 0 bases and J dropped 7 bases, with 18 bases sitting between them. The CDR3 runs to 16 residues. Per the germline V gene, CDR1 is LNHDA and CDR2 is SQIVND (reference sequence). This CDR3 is CASSIDGGRRLRGYTF. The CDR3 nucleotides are TGTGCCAGTAGTATAGATGGGGGCAGAAGGTTGCGTGGCTACACCTTC.

CDR3 nucleotide sequence: TGCGCCAGCAGTGGACAGGGCGGAAACACCATATATTTT. This sequence encodes CASSGQGGNTIYF. The rearrangement joins TRBV10-2 to TRBJ1-3, with 7 bases fitting TRBD1. CDR3 length: 13 amino acids. Germline trimming cut 4 bases from V and 4 bases from J; bases unmatched to any gene: 1. The germline CDR1 and CDR2 sequences are WSHSY and SAAADI.

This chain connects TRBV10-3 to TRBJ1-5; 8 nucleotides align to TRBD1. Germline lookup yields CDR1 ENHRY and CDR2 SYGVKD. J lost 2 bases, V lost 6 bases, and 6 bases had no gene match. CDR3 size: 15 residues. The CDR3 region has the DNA TGTGCCATCAGGCAGACAGGGGATGGCAATCAGCCCCAGCATTTT. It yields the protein CAIRQTGDGNQPQHF.

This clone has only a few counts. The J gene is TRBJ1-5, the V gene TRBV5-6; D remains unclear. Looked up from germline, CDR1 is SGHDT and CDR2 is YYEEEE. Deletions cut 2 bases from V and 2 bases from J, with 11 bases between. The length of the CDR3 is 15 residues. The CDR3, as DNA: TGTGCCAGCAGCTTCGCAGCGATCGGCAATCAGCCCCAGCATTTT. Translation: CASSFAAIGNQPQHF.

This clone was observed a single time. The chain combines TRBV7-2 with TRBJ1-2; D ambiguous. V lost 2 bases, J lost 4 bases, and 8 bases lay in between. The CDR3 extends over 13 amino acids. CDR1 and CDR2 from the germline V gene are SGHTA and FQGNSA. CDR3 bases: TGTGCCAGCAGCTTATTGGTGAGCTATGGCTACACCTTC. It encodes CASSLLVSYGYTF.

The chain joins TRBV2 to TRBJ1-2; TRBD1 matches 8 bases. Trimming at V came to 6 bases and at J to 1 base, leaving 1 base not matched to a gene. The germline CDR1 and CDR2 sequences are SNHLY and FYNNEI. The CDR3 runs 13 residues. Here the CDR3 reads CASRGQDNYGYTF. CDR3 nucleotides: TGTGCCAGCAGGGGACAGGATAACTATGGCTACACCTTC.

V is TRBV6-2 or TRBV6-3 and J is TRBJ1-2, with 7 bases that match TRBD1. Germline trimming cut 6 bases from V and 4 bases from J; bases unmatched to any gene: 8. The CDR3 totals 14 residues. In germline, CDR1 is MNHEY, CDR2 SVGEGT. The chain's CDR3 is CASSPGTAIYGYTF. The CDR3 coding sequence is TGTGCCAGCAGCCCCGGGACAGCGATCTATGGCTACACCTTC.

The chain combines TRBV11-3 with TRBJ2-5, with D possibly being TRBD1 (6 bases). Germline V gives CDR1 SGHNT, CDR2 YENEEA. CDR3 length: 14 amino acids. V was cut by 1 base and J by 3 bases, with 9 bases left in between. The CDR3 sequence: CASSLGDTEETQYF. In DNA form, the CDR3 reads TGTGCCAGCAGCTTAGGGGACACCGAAGAGACCCAGTACTTC.

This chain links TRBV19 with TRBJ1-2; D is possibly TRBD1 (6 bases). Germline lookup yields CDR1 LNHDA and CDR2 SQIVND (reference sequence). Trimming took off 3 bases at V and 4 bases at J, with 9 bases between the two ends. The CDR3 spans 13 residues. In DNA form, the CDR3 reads TGTGCCAGTAGTATCCAGGGGAGCTATGGCTACACCTTC. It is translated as CASSIQGSYGYTF.

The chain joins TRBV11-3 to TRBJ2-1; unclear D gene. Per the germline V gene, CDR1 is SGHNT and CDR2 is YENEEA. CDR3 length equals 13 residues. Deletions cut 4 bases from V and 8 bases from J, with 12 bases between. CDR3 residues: CASSSPSDYEQFF. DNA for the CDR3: TGTGCCAGCAGCTCCCCTTCCGACTATGAGCAGTTCTTC.

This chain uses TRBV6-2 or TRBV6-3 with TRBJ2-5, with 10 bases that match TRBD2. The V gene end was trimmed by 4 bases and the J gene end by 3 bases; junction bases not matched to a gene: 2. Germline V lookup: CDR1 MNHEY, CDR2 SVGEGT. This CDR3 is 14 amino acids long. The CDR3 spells CASSSSGGKETQYF. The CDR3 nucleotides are TGTGCCAGCAGTTCTAGCGGGGGAAAAGAGACCCAGTACTTC.

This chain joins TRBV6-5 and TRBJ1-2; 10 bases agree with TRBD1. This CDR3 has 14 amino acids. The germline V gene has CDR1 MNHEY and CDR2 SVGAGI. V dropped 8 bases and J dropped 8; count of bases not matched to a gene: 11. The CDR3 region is CASQPWGTGEGYTF. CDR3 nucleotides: TGTGCCAGCCAACCGTGGGGGACAGGGGAAGGCTACACCTTC.

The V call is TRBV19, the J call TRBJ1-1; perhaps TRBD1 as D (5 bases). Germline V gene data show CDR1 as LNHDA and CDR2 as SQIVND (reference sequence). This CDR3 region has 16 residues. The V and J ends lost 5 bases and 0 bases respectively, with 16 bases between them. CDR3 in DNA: TGTGCCAGTAGTCGCAGACAGATTTCAATGAACACTGAAGCTTTCTTT. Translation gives CASSRRQISMNTEAFF.

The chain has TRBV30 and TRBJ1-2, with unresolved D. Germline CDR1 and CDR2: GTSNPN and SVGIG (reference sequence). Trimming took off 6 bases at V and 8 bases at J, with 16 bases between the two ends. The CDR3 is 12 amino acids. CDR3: CACHYEAKGYTF. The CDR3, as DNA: TGTGCCTGCCACTATGAGGCCAAGGGCTACACCTTC. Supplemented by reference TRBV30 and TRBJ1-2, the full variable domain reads SQTIHQWPATLVQPVGSPLSLECTVEGTSNPNLYWYRQAAGRGLQLLFYSVGIGQISSEVPQNLSASRPQDRQFILSSKKLLLSDSGFYLCACHYEAKGYTFGSGTRLTVV.

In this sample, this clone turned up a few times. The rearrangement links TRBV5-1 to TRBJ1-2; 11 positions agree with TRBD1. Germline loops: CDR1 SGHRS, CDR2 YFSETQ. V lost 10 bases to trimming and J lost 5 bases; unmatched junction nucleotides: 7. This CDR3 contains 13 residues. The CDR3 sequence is CARRGDRGYGYTF. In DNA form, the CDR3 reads TGCGCCCGCCGCGGGGACAGGGGGTATGGCTACACCTTC.

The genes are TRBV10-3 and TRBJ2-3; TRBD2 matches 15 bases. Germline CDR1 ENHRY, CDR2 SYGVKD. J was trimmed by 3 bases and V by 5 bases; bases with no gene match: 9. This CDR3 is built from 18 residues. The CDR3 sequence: CAISTEGLAGGLTDTQYF. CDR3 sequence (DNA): TGTGCCATCAGTACCGAGGGACTAGCGGGAGGTCTTACAGATACGCAGTATTTT.

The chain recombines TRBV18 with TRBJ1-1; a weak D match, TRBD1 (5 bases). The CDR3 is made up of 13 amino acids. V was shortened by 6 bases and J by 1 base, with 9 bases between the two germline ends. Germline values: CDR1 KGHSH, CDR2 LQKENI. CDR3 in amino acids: CASSAGKNTEAFF. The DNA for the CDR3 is TGTGCCAGCTCGGCAGGGAAGAACACTGAAGCTTTCTTT. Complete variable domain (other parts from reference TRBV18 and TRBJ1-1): NAGVMQNPRHLVRRRGQEARLRCSPMKGHSHVYWYRQLPEEGLKFMVYLQKENIIDESGMPKERFSAEFPKEGPSILRIQQVVRGDSAAYFCASSAGKNTEAFFGQGTRLTVV.

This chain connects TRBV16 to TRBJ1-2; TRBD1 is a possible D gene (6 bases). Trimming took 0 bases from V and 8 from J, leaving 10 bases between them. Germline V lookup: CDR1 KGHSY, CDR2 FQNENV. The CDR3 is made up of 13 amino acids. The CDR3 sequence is CASSQSGQVGYTF. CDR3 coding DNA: TGTGCCAGCAGCCAATCGGGACAAGTGGGCTACACCTTC. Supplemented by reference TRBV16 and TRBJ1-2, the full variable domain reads GEEVAQTPKHLVRGEGQKAKLYCAPIKGHSYVFWYQQVLKNEFKFLISFQNENVFDETGMPKERFSAKCLPNSPCSLEIQATKLEDSAVYFCASSQSGQVGYTFGSGTRLTVV.

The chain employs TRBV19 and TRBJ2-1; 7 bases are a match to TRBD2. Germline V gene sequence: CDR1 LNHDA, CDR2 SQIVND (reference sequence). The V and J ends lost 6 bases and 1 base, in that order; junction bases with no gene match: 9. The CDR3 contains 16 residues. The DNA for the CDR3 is TGTGCCAGTAGGACCTTGGCGGGAGAGTCCTACAATGAGCAGTTCTTC. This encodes CASRTLAGESYNEQFF.